Reported below is one T cell receptor (beta chain). The antigen remains unidentified. TCRdb's table, derived via immunoSEQ multiplex PCR, lists solely in-frame clones and lacks some. The data contain 65,000 to 75,000 clones, 70% to 90% of them singletons. The V gene's germline CDR1 is LNHDA and CDR2 SQIVND (reference sequence). The CDR3 is 17 amino acids. Between the trimmed V and J ends, which lost 6 bases and 1 base, there was a span of 19 bases. The record originates from a study of OX40 agonist ivuxolimab in advanced cancers. Points from the study as a whole: No antigen was identified for the clonally expanded peripheral T cells. The average count of expanded clones was higher among CD8+ T cells than among CD4+.

The sample was CD4+ or CD8+ T cells sorted from blood, taken in a trial of the OX40 agonist ivuxolimab. V and J are TRBV19 and TRBJ1-5; D is unresolved. This TCR came from an adult with an advanced solid tumor such as melanoma, head and neck, liver or kidney cancer. The CDR3 sequence is CASRAIEGTGSNQPQHF. The DNA of the CDR3 is TGTGCCAGTAGGGCCATTGAGGGAACGGGAAGCAATCAGCCCCAGCATTTT.